One sample yielded the 29 T cell receptor beta chains listed below, sequenced in a study of T and B cells in COVID-19 patients. TRB was amplified from about 260-540 ng of blood genomic DNA. Multiplex PCR with BIOMED2 TRB-A/B primer pools amplified TRB rearrangements. TCRdb fed the multiplex PCR reads into MiXCR, producing one record per CDR3 protein. The sample holds some 15,000 distinct CDR3 sequences; over 25% are singletons and the top ten take approximately 3.4%. The source material was blood. Receptors originate from a human donor who had recovered from COVID-19.

This clonotype ranks as large. The chain couples TRBV19 to TRBJ2-7, with TRBD1 matching over 9 bases. The germline gives CDR1 LNHDA, CDR2 SQIVND (reference sequence). This CDR3 has 13 amino acids. The V and J ends lost 9 bases and 4 bases, in that order; junction bases with no gene match: 7. The CDR3 here is CASKPGQGYEQYF. CDR3 coding DNA: TGTGCCAGCAAACCGGGACAGGGTTACGAGCAGTACTTC.

This clonotype is medium-sized. The V call is TRBV29-1, the J call TRBJ1-1; D possibly corresponds to TRBD1 (5 bases). This CDR3 is built from 13 residues. V lost 6 bases and J lost 4, with 15 bases in between. Germline CDR1 reads SQVTM; CDR2 reads ANQGSEA. The CDR3 here is CSVALGLGTEAFF. The CDR3 DNA reads as TGCAGCGTCGCCTTGGGGCTAGGCACTGAAGCTTTCTTT. Combining the CDR3 with reference TRBV29-1 and TRBJ1-1 gives the whole variable domain SAVISQKPSRDICQRGTSLTIQCQVDSQVTMMFWYRQQPGQSLTLIATANQGSEATYESGFVIDKFPISRPNLTFSTLTVSNMSPEDSSIYLCSVALGLGTEAFFGQGTRLTVV.

The CDR3 nucleotides read TGCAGTGCCTCCGGCGCGACAGGATTTCAGCCCCAGCATTTT. Protein: CSASGATGFQPQHF. The chain recombines TRBV20-1 with TRBJ1-5; possibly TRBD1 for D (6 bases). The germline CDR1 and CDR2 sequences are DFQATT and SNEGSKA (reference sequence). V shed 6 bases and J shed 6 bases, with 18 bases lying between them. This CDR3 region has 14 residues.

In this sample, this clonotype turned up many times. The rearrangement links TRBV19 to TRBJ1-1; D gene ambiguous. With 6 bases removed from V and 2 bases from J, the gap between germline ends came to 7 bases. From germline, CDR1 is LNHDA and CDR2 SQIVND (reference sequence). This CDR3 comprises 12 residues. The CDR3 spells CASRHRNTEAFF. For the CDR3, the DNA is TGTGCCAGTAGGCACAGAAACACTGAAGCTTTCTTT.

CDR3 nucleotide sequence: TGTGCCAGCAGTTTCGTCGGAGGATCCTACGAGCAGTACTTC. This sequence encodes CASSFVGGSYEQYF. The V and J genes are TRBV27 and TRBJ2-7; TRBD2 is a possible D gene (5 bases). The V and J ends lost 3 bases and 1 base respectively, with 10 bases between them. Germline values: CDR1 MNHEY, CDR2 SMNVEV (reference sequence). This CDR3 has 14 residues.

The chain joins TRBV29-1 to TRBJ2-5; D is possibly TRBD2 (6 bases). This CDR3 has 12 amino acids. Trimming left V 7 bases short and J 5 bases short, with 14 bases between. Germline CDR1 and CDR2: SQVTM and ANQGSEA. CDR3 nucleotides: TGCAGCGCCTCGCGGGGCCCGGAGACCCAGTACTTC. This translates into CSASRGPETQYF.

This clonotype has at least ten counts. The rearrangement links TRBV6-1 to TRBJ2-1, with D uncertain. Germline V CDR1 and CDR2: MNHNS, SASEGT. This CDR3 has 13 residues. The germline V and J ends were trimmed by 7 bases and 9 bases, with 16 bases remaining between them. As DNA, the CDR3 is TGTGCCAGCACGTATTCCACTTACGGTGAGCAGTTCTTC. It yields the protein CASTYSTYGEQFF.

Here the CDR3 DNA reads TGCAGTGCCAACAGAAAAAATCAGCCCCAGCATTTT. Amino acid sequence: CSANRKNQPQHF. This chain uses TRBV20-1 with TRBJ1-5; D is ambiguous. Germline V lookup: CDR1 DFQATT, CDR2 SNEGSKA (reference sequence). The CDR3 runs to 12 residues. Trimming took 6 bases from V and 4 from J, leaving 10 bases between them.

There are many counts of this clonotype. The chain has TRBV5-6 and TRBJ2-7; 7 positions match TRBD1. Germline-derived CDR1 and CDR2 are SGHDT and YYEEEE. The CDR3 has 16 residues. V lost 4 bases and J lost 3; bases outside the gene matches: 13. This CDR3 reads CASSTWDRSTYYEQYF. The CDR3 DNA reads as TGTGCCAGCAGCACCTGGGACAGATCCACCTACTACGAGCAGTACTTC. Complete variable domain (other parts from reference TRBV5-6 and TRBJ2-7): DAGVTQSPTHLIKTRGQQVTLRCSPKSGHDTVSWYQQALGQGPQFIFQYYEEEERQRGNFPDRFSGHQFPNYSSELNVNALLLGDSALYLCASSTWDRSTYYEQYFGPGTRLTVT.

Worth noting for this clonotype: Being one base from a much bigger clone, this may be a read error. This chain uses TRBV5-6 with TRBJ2-3; TRBD1 matches 7 bases. Trimming cost V 4 bases and J 5 bases; bases outside gene matches: 4. This CDR3 has 13 residues. Germline V lookup: CDR1 SGHDT, CDR2 YYEEEE. CDR3 nucleotides: TGTGCCAGCAGCCGGGACAGTATAGATACGCAGTATTTT. The encoded protein is CASSRDSIDTQYF.

This sequence joins TRBV11-1 and TRBJ2-1, with 12 bases lining up with TRBD2. J was trimmed by 6 bases and V by 4 bases; bases with no gene match: 1. The CDR3 covers 14 residues. CDR1 and CDR2 from the germline V gene are SGHAT and FQDESV (reference sequence). CDR3 sequence (DNA): TGTGCCAGCAGCTCGGGACTAGCGGGCAATGAGCAGTTCTTC. Amino acid sequence: CASSSGLAGNEQFF.

The chain employs TRBV6-5 and TRBJ1-1, with D tentatively TRBD1 (5 bases). Germline V gene sequence: CDR1 MNHEY, CDR2 SVGAGI. Trimming stripped 0 bases from V and 3 bases from J, with 14 bases between. The CDR3 loop spans 16 amino acids. The CDR3 region is CASSYSNPGRHTEAFF. CDR3 sequence (DNA): TGTGCCAGCAGTTACTCGAATCCGGGGCGGCACACTGAAGCTTTCTTT.

The CDR3 reads CSARDSGRKGEQFF. The DNA for the CDR3 is TGCAGTGCAAGGGACTCCGGAAGAAAGGGTGAGCAGTTCTTC. V is TRBV20-1 and J is TRBJ2-1; TRBD2 is a possible D gene (6 bases). Germline CDR1 and CDR2: DFQATT and SNEGSKA (reference sequence). V was pared by 6 bases and J by 9 bases, with 21 bases between. The length of the CDR3 is 14 residues.

In its sample, this clonotype was seen many times. V is TRBV6-6 and J is TRBJ2-1, with 11 nucleotides matching TRBD2. Germline V gene sequence: CDR1 MNHNY, CDR2 SVGAGI (reference sequence). The CDR3 is 14 residues long. After removal of 5 bases from V and 8 bases from J, the junction contained 5 bases not matched to a gene. CDR3: CASSVAGGWYEQFF. In DNA, the CDR3 is TGTGCCAGCAGTGTAGCGGGGGGGTGGTATGAGCAGTTCTTC.

By share, this clonotype ranks as medium-sized (0.01 to 0.1%). The chain has TRBV19 and TRBJ1-1, with 9 bases identical to TRBD1. The germline V gene encodes CDR1 LNHDA and CDR2 SQIVND (reference sequence). Trimming at V came to 4 bases and at J to 6 bases, leaving 9 bases not matched to a gene. The CDR3 covers 15 residues. This chain's CDR3 is CASSTYRGRGAEAFF. DNA for the CDR3: TGTGCCAGTAGTACCTACAGGGGGCGAGGGGCTGAAGCTTTCTTT. The full variable domain, completed using reference TRBV19 and TRBJ1-1, is DGGITQSPKYLFRKEGQNVTLSCEQNLNHDAMYWYRQDPGQGLRLIYYSQIVNDFQKGDIAEGYSVSREKKESFPLTVTSAQKNPTAFYLCASSTYRGRGAEAFFGQGTRLTVV.

Notes on this clonotype: This may arise from a read error, as a much more abundant clone is one base away. J is TRBJ1-6 and V is TRBV12-3 or TRBV12-4, with D perhaps TRBD1 (5 bases). The CDR3 sequence is 14 residues long. The CDR3 sequence is CTSSLKGLDSPLHF. The CDR3 region has the DNA TGTACCAGCAGTTTAAAGGGGCTAGATTCACCCCTCCACTTT.

This clonotype is medium-sized. The rearrangement uses TRBV19 and TRBJ1-1; D not certain. V was pared by 5 bases and J by 3 bases, with 16 bases between. This CDR3 is 15 amino acids long. Germline loops: CDR1 LNHDA, CDR2 SQIVND (reference sequence). The CDR3 DNA follows: TGTGCCAGTAGTCCCCAGCGGGATCGATACACTGAAGCTTTCTTT. Amino acid sequence: CASSPQRDRYTEAFF.

This clonotype was counted a few times. The V gene is TRBV11-2, the J gene TRBJ2-7; 14 bases fit TRBD2. J was trimmed by 1 base and V by 5 bases; bases with no gene match: 7. This CDR3 has 17 amino acids. The germline V gene has CDR1 SGHAT and CDR2 FQNNGV. The CDR3 region is CASSPGTSGRRSYEQYF. The CDR3 bases are TGTGCCAGCAGCCCTGGGACTAGCGGGAGAAGGTCCTACGAGCAGTACTTC.

V and J are TRBV6-1 and TRBJ1-1, with 10 bases identical to TRBD1. Germline CDR1 reads MNHNS; CDR2 reads SASEGT. J lost 1 base, V lost 3 bases, and 8 bases had no gene match. The CDR3 contains 17 residues. CDR3 loop: CASSERDRGVQNTEAFF. The CDR3 DNA is TGTGCCAGCAGTGAGAGGGACAGGGGTGTTCAGAACACTGAAGCTTTCTTT.

This clonotype is medium-sized within its sample. This chain links TRBV11-1 with TRBJ1-1; TRBD1 aligns across 7 bases. The CDR3 sequence is 14 residues long. Germline V gene sequence: CDR1 SGHAT, CDR2 FQDESV (reference sequence). Trimming removed 2 bases from V and 8 bases from J; junction bases left unmatched: 8. The CDR3 DNA reads TGTGCCAGCAGCTTACAGCAGGGGGTGTCGGAAGCTTTCTTT. This gives the protein CASSLQQGVSEAFF.

This sequence joins TRBV6-6 and TRBJ1-1, with 8 bases identical to TRBD1. This CDR3 is built from 16 residues. V lost 5 bases, J lost 4 bases, and 12 bases stayed unmatched. Germline V gives CDR1 MNHNY, CDR2 SVGAGI (reference sequence). The CDR3 reads CASSLRADRVRTEAFF. The DNA for the CDR3 is TGTGCCAGCAGTCTCCGGGCGGACAGGGTACGCACTGAAGCTTTCTTT.

This clonotype has more than one count but fewer than ten. The genes are TRBV6-5 and TRBJ1-5; 8 bases are a match to TRBD1. J was trimmed by 1 base and V by 7 bases; bases with no gene match: 9. This CDR3 region has 16 residues. Germline CDR1 is MNHEY and CDR2 is SVGAGI. CDR3 nucleotide sequence: TGTGCCAGCACTCCGAGACAGGGGATAAGCAATCAGCCCCAGCATTTT. Translating gives CASTPRQGISNQPQHF.

A few counts support this clonotype. The chain uses TRBV19 and TRBJ1-1, with 9 positions matching TRBD1. V lost 1 base, J lost 4 bases, and 4 bases stayed unmatched. Germline-derived CDR1 and CDR2 are LNHDA and SQIVND (reference sequence). CDR3 length equals 15 residues. The CDR3 region is CASSIGDREGTEAFF. CDR3 DNA sequence: TGTGCCAGTAGTATAGGGGACAGGGAGGGCACTGAAGCTTTCTTT. The full variable domain, completed using reference TRBV19 and TRBJ1-1, is DGGITQSPKYLFRKEGQNVTLSCEQNLNHDAMYWYRQDPGQGLRLIYYSQIVNDFQKGDIAEGYSVSREKKESFPLTVTSAQKNPTAFYLCASSIGDREGTEAFFGQGTRLTVV.

The chain employs TRBV7-9 and TRBJ2-7; D assignment may be TRBD1 or TRBD2 (5 bases each). The germline V gene encodes CDR1 SEHNR and CDR2 FQNEAQ (reference sequence). Deletions cut 4 bases from V and 4 bases from J, with 17 bases between. The CDR3 totals 15 residues. The CDR3 sequence: CASSSNQGALYEQYF. CDR3 nucleotides: TGTGCCAGCAGCTCGAATCAGGGAGCCCTATACGAGCAGTACTTC.

This clonotype was seen a handful of times. The chain uses TRBV7-2 and TRBJ2-1, with D possibly TRBD2 on 5 matching bases. From germline, CDR1 is SGHTA and CDR2 FQGNSA. V was pared by 11 bases and J by 9 bases, with 17 bases between. The CDR3 is made up of 12 amino acids. DNA of the CDR3: TGTGCCGGCGGGCGGTCTCCCCCTGAGCAGTTCTTC. As protein: CAGGRSPPEQFF.

Judged by abundance, this clonotype is medium-sized (0.01 to 0.1%). The chain is built from TRBV19 and TRBJ2-5, with TRBD2 matching 7 bases. V lost 1 base to trimming and J lost 1 base; unmatched junction nucleotides: 0. CDR1 and CDR2 (germline): LNHDA, SQIVND (reference sequence). This CDR3 is 14 amino acids long. CDR3 DNA: TGTGCCAGTAGTATAGTAGCGGGCCAAGAGACCCAGTACTTC. Encoded protein: CASSIVAGQETQYF.

The chain recombines TRBV29-1 with TRBJ2-1, with 9 bases aligning to TRBD2. This CDR3 comprises 16 residues. With 1 base clipped from V and 10 bases from J, the junction kept 14 bases outside the gene matches. The germline V gene has CDR1 SQVTM and CDR2 ANQGSEA. The CDR3 sequence is CSVEVRRAGGRDEQFF. The CDR3 DNA follows: TGCAGCGTTGAAGTGAGAAGGGCGGGGGGGAGGGACGAGCAGTTCTTC.

This clonotype is categorized as medium-sized. The chain joins TRBV29-1 to TRBJ2-3; 9 nucleotides align to TRBD1. V lost 7 bases, J lost 1 base, and 6 bases stayed unmatched. The germline CDR1 and CDR2 sequences are SQVTM and ANQGSEA. The CDR3 covers 14 residues. CDR3 bases: TGCAGCGGCGGTCGGACAGGGGGCACAGATACGCAGTATTTT. Amino acids: CSGGRTGGTDTQYF.

The sample holds many counts of this clonotype. The V gene is TRBV6-5, the J gene TRBJ1-5; possible D gene TRBD1, 5 bases. Germline V gene data show CDR1 as MNHEY and CDR2 as SVGAGI. Trimming took off 2 bases at V and 11 bases at J, with 13 bases between the two ends. This CDR3 contains 13 residues. The CDR3 bases are TGTGCCAGCAGTTACGAGGTTACGGGGGCCCAGCATTTT. Its protein is CASSYEVTGAQHF.